This passage covers 30 T cell receptor beta chains from one sample sequenced in a study of control samples from healthy donors and cancer patients. Method: immunoSEQ multiplex PCR; TCRdb's copy keeps in-frame clones and lacks some. The profile shows around 150,000 clones, over 90% of them singletons. Material for sequencing was blood. The receptor set was obtained from a woman aged 30 to 39 in good health.

The chain carries TRBV14 and TRBJ2-5; no clear D. V was cut by 5 bases and J by 6 bases, with 10 bases left in between. The CDR3 has 12 residues. In germline, CDR1 is SGHDN, CDR2 FVKESK. For the CDR3, the DNA is TGTGCCAGCAGCGCATTGTGGAAGACCCAGTACTTC. This gives the protein CASSALWKTQYF.

The V and J genes are TRBV18 and TRBJ2-3; no reliable D call. Trimming removed 6 bases from V and 13 bases from J, with 17 bases in between. This CDR3 contains 12 residues. The V gene's germline CDR1 is KGHSH and CDR2 LQKENI. For the CDR3, the DNA is TGTGCCAGCTCCCGGGCGCCGGCACGGGAGTATTTT. Translating it yields CASSRAPAREYF. Full variable domain (outside the CDR3, taken from reference TRBV18 and TRBJ2-3): NAGVMQNPRHLVRRRGQEARLRCSPMKGHSHVYWYRQLPEEGLKFMVYLQKENIIDESGMPKERFSAEFPKEGPSILRIQQVVRGDSAAYFCASSRAPAREYFGPGTRLTVL.

This clone was seen just once. V and J are TRBV27 and TRBJ2-7, with a weak D call TRBD1 (6 bases). Germline V gene lookup returns CDR1 MNHEY and CDR2 SMNVEV (reference sequence). The V and J ends lost 5 bases and 2 bases respectively, with 16 bases between them. The CDR3 runs to 15 residues. CDR3 region: CASSTNRVFPYEQYF. In DNA, the CDR3 is TGTGCCAGCAGTACCAACAGGGTTTTCCCCTACGAGCAGTACTTC.

This clone was seen a single time. The chain is built from TRBV15 and TRBJ2-1, with D perhaps assigned TRBD1 or TRBD2 (5 bases each). The CDR3 is 15 residues long. V gave up 5 bases and J gave up 0 bases, with 11 bases separating them. The germline V gene has CDR1 LNHNV and CDR2 YYDKDF (reference sequence). The CDR3 DNA reads TGTGCCACCAGCGAGGGGCAACCCTCCTACAATGAGCAGTTCTTC. The encoded protein is CATSEGQPSYNEQFF.

This chain joins TRBV24-1 and TRBJ2-5; D might be TRBD1 (6 bases). The CDR3 loop spans 15 amino acids. In germline, CDR1 is KGHDR, CDR2 SFDVKD. The ends were cut back, 9 bases at V and 2 bases at J, with 18 bases in the middle. CDR3 region: CATAQGDRRQETQYF. The CDR3 DNA follows: TGTGCCACCGCACAGGGAGACAGGAGACAAGAGACCCAGTACTTC.

The rearrangement joins TRBV19 to TRBJ1-5, with D maybe TRBD1 (6 bases). Germline assignment: CDR1 LNHDA and CDR2 SQIVND (reference sequence). This CDR3 has 14 residues. The V and J ends lost 0 bases and 7 bases respectively, with 10 bases between them. CDR3: CASSIEQGGQPQHF. The CDR3 coding sequence is TGTGCCAGTAGTATAGAACAGGGTGGACAGCCCCAGCATTTT.

J is TRBJ2-1 and V is TRBV3-1 (or the pseudogene TRBV3-2), with 7 nucleotides matching TRBD1. The CDR3 is 14 residues long. Germline V lookup: CDR1 LGHDT, CDR2 YNNKEL (reference sequence). The V and J ends lost 6 bases and 7 bases, in that order; junction bases with no gene match: 9. Here the CDR3 reads CASRISTGFNEQFF. The CDR3 nucleotides are TGTGCCAGCAGGATCTCGACAGGGTTTAATGAGCAGTTCTTC.

V and J are TRBV4-2 and TRBJ1-3; D not certain. V was clipped by 0 bases and J by 0 bases, with 6 bases between them. CDR1 is LGHNA, CDR2 YNFKEQ, per germline. The CDR3 contains 15 residues. The CDR3 here is CASSQDRISGNTIYF. In DNA, the CDR3 is TGTGCCAGCAGCCAAGATAGGATCTCTGGAAACACCATATATTTT.

The chain uses TRBV6-5 and TRBJ1-1; no firm D call. The germline CDR1 and CDR2 sequences are MNHEY and SVGAGI. V was pared by 0 bases and J by 7 bases, with 9 bases between. This CDR3 has 13 amino acids. The CDR3 spells CASSYSSRVEAFF. The CDR3 DNA follows: TGTGCCAGCAGTTACTCGAGCCGCGTTGAAGCTTTCTTT.

The chain recombines TRBV28 with TRBJ2-5; TRBD1 aligns across 9 bases. CDR1 MDHEN and CDR2 SYDVKM come from the germline V gene. This CDR3 region has 15 residues. V lost 5 bases, J lost 2 bases, and 6 bases stayed unmatched. CDR3 DNA: TGTGCCAGCAGTAGACAGGGGGGGCGTCAAGAGACCCAGTACTTC. The encoded protein is CASSRQGGRQETQYF.

The V call is TRBV5-1, the J call TRBJ1-4; TRBD1 agrees at 9 bases. Trimming removed 1 base from V and 3 bases from J; junction bases left unmatched: 7. The length of the CDR3 is 17 residues. The germline V gene encodes CDR1 SGHRS and CDR2 YFSETQ. CDR3 DNA: TGCGCCAGCAGCTTGTTCGCACAGGGGGCGCCTAATGAAAAACTGTTTTTT. Translated: CASSLFAQGAPNEKLFF.

The V gene is TRBV5-1, the J gene TRBJ2-3; 7 bases fit TRBD2. Germline V CDR1 and CDR2: SGHRS, YFSETQ. With 4 bases clipped from V and 0 bases from J, the junction kept 5 bases outside the gene matches. The CDR3 extends over 15 amino acids. Here the CDR3 DNA reads TGCGCCAGCAGCCTTACTAGCGCCAGCACAGATACGCAGTATTTT. It encodes CASSLTSASTDTQYF. Supplemented by reference TRBV5-1 and TRBJ2-3, the full variable domain reads KAGVTQTPRYLIKTRGQQVTLSCSPISGHRSVSWYQQTPGQGLQFLFEYFSETQRNKGNFPGRFSGRQFSNSRSEMNVSTLELGDSALYLCASSLTSASTDTQYFGPGTRLTVL.

The chain employs TRBV9 and TRBJ2-3, with 7 positions matching TRBD2. The CDR3 is made up of 15 amino acids. Germline V gene lookup returns CDR1 SGDLS and CDR2 YYNGEE. The V and J ends lost 6 bases and 0 bases, in that order; junction bases with no gene match: 7. In DNA form, the CDR3 reads TGTGCCAGCACCGTTGGGGAGGGAAGCACAGATACGCAGTATTTT. Residues: CASTVGEGSTDTQYF.

This clone was seen just once. This chain connects TRBV3-1 (or the pseudogene TRBV3-2) to TRBJ2-6; 11 bases are a match to TRBD1. The germline V gene has CDR1 LGHDT and CDR2 YNNKEL (reference sequence). This CDR3 comprises 17 residues. The V gene end was trimmed by 4 bases and the J gene end by 0 bases; junction bases not matched to a gene: 2. CDR3 loop: CASSLGTGGSGANVLTF. The CDR3 DNA follows: TGTGCCAGCAGCCTTGGGACAGGGGGCTCTGGGGCCAACGTCCTGACTTTC.

The V and J genes are TRBV7-8 and TRBJ1-3, with 8 bases matching TRBD1. The CDR3 has 15 amino acids. The germline V gene encodes CDR1 SGHVS and CDR2 FQNEAQ. V trimming: 5 bases; J trimming: 2 bases; junction bases outside the gene matches: 5. The CDR3 sequence: CASSAQQGAGNTIYF. As DNA, the CDR3 is TGTGCCAGCAGCGCACAACAGGGGGCTGGAAACACCATATATTTT.

The rearrangement uses TRBV2 and TRBJ2-1; weak D call: TRBD2 (5 bases). The CDR3 length is 13 residues. Germline CDR1 reads SNHLY; CDR2 reads FYNNEI. Trimming removed 3 bases at V and 5 bases at J, with 8 bases between. The CDR3 spells CASSEDFHNEQFF. DNA of the CDR3: TGTGCCAGCAGTGAGGACTTCCACAATGAGCAGTTCTTC.

The CDR3 sequence is CASSRVGGANTEAFF. Written as DNA, the CDR3 is TGCGCCAGCAGCCGGGTGGGGGGCGCGAACACTGAAGCTTTCTTT. The V and J genes are TRBV5-1 and TRBJ1-1; D is perhaps TRBD1 (6 bases). V dropped 4 bases and J dropped 1 base, with 14 bases sitting between them. CDR3 length equals 15 residues. Germline assignment: CDR1 SGHRS and CDR2 YFSETQ.

J is TRBJ1-4 and V is TRBV19; possibly TRBD1 for D (5 bases). Trimming removed 1 base from V and 5 bases from J, with 8 bases in between. Germline V lookup: CDR1 LNHDA, CDR2 SQIVND (reference sequence). The CDR3 extends over 14 amino acids. The CDR3 DNA follows: TGTGCCAGTAGTATAGTCGAGGGGAATGAAAAACTGTTTTTT. It codes for CASSIVEGNEKLFF.

This clone was detected once. The chain links TRBV28 to TRBJ1-5, with TRBD1 as a possible D gene (6 bases). Germline-derived CDR1 and CDR2 are MDHEN and SYDVKM. V lost 7 bases, J lost 9 bases, and 22 bases lay in between. This CDR3 has 15 residues. In DNA form, the CDR3 reads TGTGCCAGCACCCTATCGGACAGCCCTGCGCGGCCCCAGCATTTT. This encodes CASTLSDSPARPQHF. Combining the CDR3 with reference TRBV28 and TRBJ1-5 gives the whole variable domain DVKVTQSSRYLVKRTGEKVFLECVQDMDHENMFWYRQDPGLGLRLIYFSYDVKMKEKGDIPEGYSVSREKKERFSLILESASTNQTSMYLCASTLSDSPARPQHFGDGTRLSIL.

This clone has a handful of counts. The V gene is TRBV7-9, the J gene TRBJ2-1; no firm D call. Germline CDR1 reads SEHNR; CDR2 reads FQNEAQ (reference sequence). V was shortened by 10 bases and J by 2 bases, with 18 bases between the two germline ends. The length of the CDR3 is 15 residues. The CDR3 sequence: CATPFEPNPYNEQFF. In DNA, the CDR3 is TGTGCCACCCCATTCGAGCCGAACCCCTACAATGAGCAGTTCTTC.

This clone has only one observation. The J gene is TRBJ2-1, the V gene TRBV30; TRBD1 might be the D (6 bases). The CDR3 totals 15 residues. The germline V gene encodes CDR1 GTSNPN and CDR2 SVGIG (reference sequence). Trimming removed 0 bases at V and 5 bases at J, with 14 bases between. The CDR3 bases are TGTGCCTGGAGTGTACAGGGTACAGATGACAATGAGCAGTTCTTC. Residues: CAWSVQGTDDNEQFF.

CDR3 sequence reads: CASSSMTSGTSTDTQYF. CDR3 sequence (DNA): TGTGCCAGCAGCTCAATGACTAGCGGGACTAGCACAGATACGCAGTATTTT. J is TRBJ2-3 and V is TRBV3-1 (or the pseudogene TRBV3-2); TRBD2 agrees at 11 bases. The CDR3 runs to 17 residues. V trimming: 5 bases; J trimming: 0 bases; junction bases outside the gene matches: 7. The germline V gene encodes CDR1 LGHDT and CDR2 YNNKEL (reference sequence).

The chain has TRBV7-9 and TRBJ1-2; TRBD1 aligns across 10 bases. Germline loops: CDR1 SEHNR, CDR2 FQNEAQ (reference sequence). This CDR3 region has 20 residues. The V and J ends lost 7 bases and 2 bases, in that order; junction bases with no gene match: 22. CDR3 in DNA: TGTGCCAGCACCATCTCGCCCGGGACAGGGGCCTTTGGGGCCAACTATGGCTACACCTTC. Its translation: CASTISPGTGAFGANYGYTF. The full variable domain, with the rest looked up from reference TRBV7-9 and TRBJ1-2, is DTGVSQNPRHKITKRGQNVTFRCDPISEHNRLYWYRQTLGQGPEFLTYFQNEAQLEKSRLLSDRFSAERPKGSFSTLEIQRTEQGDSAMYLCASTISPGTGAFGANYGYTFGSGTRLTVV.

The genes are TRBV5-1 and TRBJ2-7, with D maybe TRBD2 (6 bases). The CDR3 loop spans 14 amino acids. The V and J ends lost 4 bases and 3 bases respectively, with 14 bases between them. Germline-derived CDR1 and CDR2 are SGHRS and YFSETQ. The CDR3 DNA is TGCGCCAGCAGCCCCCGTATGGGACTCTACGAGCAGTACTTC. This sequence encodes CASSPRMGLYEQYF.

The chain is built from TRBV5-4 and TRBJ2-3; 7 bases line up with TRBD1. This CDR3 is 12 amino acids long. CDR1 is SGHNT, CDR2 YYREEE, per germline (reference sequence). V was clipped by 3 bases and J by 6 bases; unmatched bases: 1. The CDR3: CASSSTGDTQYF. DNA for the CDR3: TGTGCCAGCAGCTCGACAGGGGATACGCAGTATTTT.

This rearrangement joins TRBV6-1 to TRBJ2-2, with 7 bases lining up with TRBD1. This CDR3 spans 14 amino acids. CDR1 is MNHNS, CDR2 SASEGT, per germline. V lost 2 bases, J lost 6 bases, and 3 bases stayed unmatched. For the CDR3, the DNA is TGTGCCAGCAGTGAAACAGGGGCGGCCGGGGAGCTGTTTTTT. It specifies CASSETGAAGELFF.

The chain is built from TRBV11-2 and TRBJ2-1; 10 positions agree with TRBD1. Trimming took 6 bases from V and 6 from J; bases not matched to a gene: 8. CDR1 SGHAT and CDR2 FQNNGV come from the germline V gene. This CDR3 contains 15 residues. The chain's CDR3 is CASSLGGQGLNEQFF. The CDR3 nucleotides are TGTGCCAGCAGTTTGGGGGGACAGGGGCTCAATGAGCAGTTCTTC.

V usage is TRBV5-8 and J usage is TRBJ1-4; D call uncertain. The CDR3 runs to 17 residues. Germline assignment: CDR1 SGHTS and CDR2 YDEGEE. Trimming removed 10 bases at V and 0 bases at J, with 22 bases between. The CDR3: CARYFDKLIATNEKLFF. The DNA for the CDR3 is TGTGCCCGATACTTTGACAAACTAATTGCAACTAATGAAAAACTGTTTTTT. Supplemented by reference TRBV5-8 and TRBJ1-4, the full variable domain reads EAGVTQSPTHLIKTRGQQATLRCSPISGHTSVYWYQQALGLGLQFLLWYDEGEERNRGNFPPRFSGRQFPNYSSELNVNALELEDSALYLCARYFDKLIATNEKLFFGSGTQLSVL.

The rearrangement uses TRBV4-2 and TRBJ2-1; maybe TRBD2 (6 bases). The germline V gene has CDR1 LGHNA and CDR2 YNFKEQ. Trimming shortened V by 4 bases and J by 0 bases, and 10 bases separated the two germline ends. The length of the CDR3 is 15 residues. CDR3 DNA: TGTGCCAGCAGCCGGGGGACTCCCTCCTACAATGAGCAGTTCTTC. It translates to CASSRGTPSYNEQFF.

The J gene is TRBJ2-1, the V gene TRBV5-1; 9 bases align to TRBD2. CDR1 and CDR2 from the germline V gene are SGHRS and YFSETQ. V was pared by 4 bases and J by 10 bases, with 3 bases of the junction left unmatched. CDR3 length: 12 amino acids. CDR3 sequence: CASSTLAGEQFF. The DNA of the CDR3 is TGCGCCAGCAGCACCCTAGCGGGGGAGCAGTTCTTC.